This note documents a single T cell receptor (beta chain) sequence. The table came from immunoSEQ multiplex PCR; TCRdb's copy has only in-frame clones and leaves some out. Found here are tens of thousands of clones, roughly 80% of them singletons; the top ten hold roughly 3%. CDR1 is PRHDT, CDR2 FYEKMQ, per germline (reference sequence). CDR3 length: 13 residues. The V end lost 4 bases, the J end lost 6 bases, and 12 bases lay between the germline ends. The source of the sample is a study of OX40 agonist ivuxolimab in advanced cancers. Material: CD4+ or CD8+ T cells sorted from blood, obtained in a trial of the OX40 agonist ivuxolimab. The TCR sequence derives from an adult with an advanced solid tumor such as melanoma, head and neck, liver or kidney cancer. This chain joins TRBV13 and TRBJ1-1; D possibly corresponds to TRBD1 (6 bases). CDR3 DNA sequence: TGTGCCAGCAGCTCCCGGGGGGGGCCTGAAGCTTTCTTT. This translates into CASSSRGGPEAFF.